Following are 2 T cell receptor beta chains from one sample sequenced in a study of T-cell reconstitution after alpha-beta-depleted transplantation in children. This sample's TCRbeta library carried unique molecular identifier barcodes. One entry per CDR3 protein, called by TCRdb with MiXCR from the PCR reads. The sample records 200,000 to 250,000 distinct CDR3 sequences, roughly 9% being singletons. Sequencing was performed on PBMCs from the stem cell graft donor, taken from the stem cell graft. The receptors originated from a human donor who donated a stem cell graft to a child with acute lymphoblastic leukemia.

The chain couples TRBV5-1 to TRBJ2-7; 7 nucleotides line up with TRBD2. CDR1 and CDR2 from the germline V gene are SGHRS and YFSETQ. Trimming at V came to 4 bases and at J to 3 bases, leaving 4 bases not matched to a gene. CDR3 length equals 13 residues. The CDR3 loop reads CASSIPGGYEQYF. CDR3 sequence (DNA): TGCGCCAGCAGCATACCGGGAGGCTACGAGCAGTACTTC.

A few counts support this clonotype. The gene calls are TRBV7-9 and TRBJ2-1; D uncertain. V was clipped by 0 bases and J by 0 bases, with 12 bases between them. The length of the CDR3 is 17 residues. In germline, CDR1 is SEHNR, CDR2 FQNEAQ (reference sequence). CDR3 sequence reads: CASSLAGSSSSYNEQFF. The CDR3 region has the DNA TGTGCCAGCAGCTTAGCAGGTTCGTCTAGCTCCTACAATGAGCAGTTCTTC.